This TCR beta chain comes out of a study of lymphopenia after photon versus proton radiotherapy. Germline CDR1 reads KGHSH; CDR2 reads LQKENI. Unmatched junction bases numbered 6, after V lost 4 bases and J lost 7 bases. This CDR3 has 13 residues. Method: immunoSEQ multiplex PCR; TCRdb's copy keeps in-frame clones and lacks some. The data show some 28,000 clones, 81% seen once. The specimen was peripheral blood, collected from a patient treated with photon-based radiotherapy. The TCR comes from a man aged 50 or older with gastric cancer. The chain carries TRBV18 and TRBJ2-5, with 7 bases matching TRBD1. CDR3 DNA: TGTGCCAGCTCACGAGACAGGGATGTGACCCAGTACTTC. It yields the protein CASSRDRDVTQYF.